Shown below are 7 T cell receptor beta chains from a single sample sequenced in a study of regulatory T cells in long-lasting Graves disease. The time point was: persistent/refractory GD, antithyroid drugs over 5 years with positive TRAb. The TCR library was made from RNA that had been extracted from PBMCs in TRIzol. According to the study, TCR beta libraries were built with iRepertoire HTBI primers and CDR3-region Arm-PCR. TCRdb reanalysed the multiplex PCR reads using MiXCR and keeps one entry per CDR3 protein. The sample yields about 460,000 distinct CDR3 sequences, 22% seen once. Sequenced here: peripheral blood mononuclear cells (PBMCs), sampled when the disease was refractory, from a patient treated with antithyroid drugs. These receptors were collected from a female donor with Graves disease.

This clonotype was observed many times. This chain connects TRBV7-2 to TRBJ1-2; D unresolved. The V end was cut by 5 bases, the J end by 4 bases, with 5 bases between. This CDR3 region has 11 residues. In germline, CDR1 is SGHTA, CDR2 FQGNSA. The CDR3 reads CASSTRYGYTF. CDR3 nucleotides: TGTGCCAGCAGCACCCGCTATGGCTACACCTTC.

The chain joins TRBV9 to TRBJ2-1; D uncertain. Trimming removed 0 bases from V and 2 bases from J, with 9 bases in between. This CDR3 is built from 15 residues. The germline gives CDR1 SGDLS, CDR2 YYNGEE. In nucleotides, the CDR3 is TGTGCCAGCAGCGTAGGAGGTGGCCCCTACAATGAGCAGTTCTTC. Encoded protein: CASSVGGGPYNEQFF.

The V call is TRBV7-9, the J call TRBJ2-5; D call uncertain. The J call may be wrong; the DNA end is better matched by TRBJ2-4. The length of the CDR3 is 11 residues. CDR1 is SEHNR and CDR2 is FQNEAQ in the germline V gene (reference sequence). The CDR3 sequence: CAAGGGNIQYF. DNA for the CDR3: TGTGCCGCCGGCGGTGGAAACATTCAGTACTTC.

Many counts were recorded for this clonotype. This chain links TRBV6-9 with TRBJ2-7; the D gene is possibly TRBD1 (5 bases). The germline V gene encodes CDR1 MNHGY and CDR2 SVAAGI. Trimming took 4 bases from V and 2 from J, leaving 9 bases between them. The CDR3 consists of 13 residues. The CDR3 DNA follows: TGTGCCAGCAGTTCGAGCAGGGCCTACGAGCAGTACTTC. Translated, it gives CASSSSRAYEQYF.

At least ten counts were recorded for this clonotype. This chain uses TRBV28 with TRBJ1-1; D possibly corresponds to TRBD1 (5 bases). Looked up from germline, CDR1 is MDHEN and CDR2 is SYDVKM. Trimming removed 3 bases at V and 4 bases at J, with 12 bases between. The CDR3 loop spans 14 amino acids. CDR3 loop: CASSFPGSSTEAFF. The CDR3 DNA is TGTGCCAGCAGTTTCCCAGGGTCGTCCACTGAAGCTTTCTTT.

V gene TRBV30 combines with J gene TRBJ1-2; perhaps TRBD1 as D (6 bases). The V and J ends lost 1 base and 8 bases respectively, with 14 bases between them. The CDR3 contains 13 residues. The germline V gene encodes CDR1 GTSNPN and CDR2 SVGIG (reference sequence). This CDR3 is CAWSDTGQRGYTF. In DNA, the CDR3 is TGTGCCTGGAGTGACACCGGACAGAGGGGCTACACCTTC.

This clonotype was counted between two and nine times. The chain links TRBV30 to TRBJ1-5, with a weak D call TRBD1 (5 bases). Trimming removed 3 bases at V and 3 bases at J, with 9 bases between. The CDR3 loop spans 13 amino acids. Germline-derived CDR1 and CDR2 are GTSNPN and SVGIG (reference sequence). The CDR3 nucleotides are TGTGCCTGGAGCGGGGACGACAATCAGCCCCAGCATTTT. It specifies CAWSGDDNQPQHF.